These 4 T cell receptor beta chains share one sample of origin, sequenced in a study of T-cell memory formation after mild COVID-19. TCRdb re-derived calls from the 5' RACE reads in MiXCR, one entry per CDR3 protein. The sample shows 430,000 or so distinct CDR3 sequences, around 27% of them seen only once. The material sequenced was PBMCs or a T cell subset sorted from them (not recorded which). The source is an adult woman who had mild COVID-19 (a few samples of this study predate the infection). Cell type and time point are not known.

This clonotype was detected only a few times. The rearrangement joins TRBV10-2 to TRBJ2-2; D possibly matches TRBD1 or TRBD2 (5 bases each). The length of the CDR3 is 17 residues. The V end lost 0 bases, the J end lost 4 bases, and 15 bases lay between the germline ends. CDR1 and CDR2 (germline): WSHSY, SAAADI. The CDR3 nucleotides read TGCGCCAGCAGTGAGTCGAAGAGGGGATTGGTCACCGGGGAGCTGTTTTTT. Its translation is CASSESKRGLVTGELFF.

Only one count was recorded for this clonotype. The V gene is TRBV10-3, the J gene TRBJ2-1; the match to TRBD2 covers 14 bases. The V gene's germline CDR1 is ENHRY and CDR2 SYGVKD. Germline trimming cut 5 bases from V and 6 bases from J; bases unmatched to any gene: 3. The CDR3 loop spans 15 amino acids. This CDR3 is CAISPGTSGGNEQFF. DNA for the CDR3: TGTGCCATCAGTCCCGGGACTAGCGGGGGCAATGAGCAGTTCTTC.

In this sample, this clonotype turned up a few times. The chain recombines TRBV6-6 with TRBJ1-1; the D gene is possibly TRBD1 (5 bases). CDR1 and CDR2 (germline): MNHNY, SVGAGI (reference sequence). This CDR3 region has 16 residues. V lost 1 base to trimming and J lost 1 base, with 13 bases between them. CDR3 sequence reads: CASSYYPGRTNTEAFF. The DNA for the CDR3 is TGTGCCAGCAGTTACTATCCGGGACGTACGAACACTGAAGCTTTCTTT.

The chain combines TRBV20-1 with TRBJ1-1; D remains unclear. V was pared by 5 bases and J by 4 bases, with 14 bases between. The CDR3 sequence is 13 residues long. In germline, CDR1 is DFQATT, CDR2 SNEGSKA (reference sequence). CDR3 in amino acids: CSAPQRPGTEAFF. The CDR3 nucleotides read TGCAGTGCTCCCCAAAGGCCGGGCACTGAAGCTTTCTTT.